Each of the 28 T cell receptor beta chains below was sequenced from the same sample in a study of cytomegalovirus exposure and HLA in healthy donors. The PCR had 60 Vbeta and 13 Jbeta primers. The data were produced by immunoSEQ multiplex PCR, yet TCRdb's version contains in-frame clones alone and is incomplete. The sample lists some 190,000 clones, roughly 77% occurring once. Sequencing was done on a sample of PBMCs. These receptor sequences come from a woman aged 25 to 39 in good health and CMV-seropositive.

This chain links TRBV6-5 with TRBJ2-3; tentatively, D is TRBD2 (7 bases). CDR3 length equals 15 residues. Germline V CDR1 and CDR2: MNHEY, SVGAGI. V lost 5 bases and J 0 bases, leaving 12 bases between the germline ends. The chain's CDR3 is CASSTRGASTDTQYF. CDR3 DNA: TGTGCCAGCAGTACCCGGGGGGCCAGCACAGATACGCAGTATTTT.

The rearrangement links TRBV19 to TRBJ2-3; tentative D call: TRBD2 (6 bases). The length of the CDR3 is 16 residues. Germline CDR1 and CDR2: LNHDA and SQIVND (reference sequence). Trimming shortened V by 0 bases and J by 1 base, and 11 bases separated the two germline ends. The CDR3 is CASSIDRGGGTDTQYF. The CDR3 DNA follows: TGTGCCAGTAGTATAGATCGAGGAGGGGGCACAGATACGCAGTATTTT. The full variable domain, its missing parts supplied by reference TRBV19 and TRBJ2-3, is DGGITQSPKYLFRKEGQNVTLSCEQNLNHDAMYWYRQDPGQGLRLIYYSQIVNDFQKGDIAEGYSVSREKKESFPLTVTSAQKNPTAFYLCASSIDRGGGTDTQYFGPGTRLTVL.

The chain uses TRBV18 and TRBJ2-2; D is uncertain. Germline CDR1 and CDR2: KGHSH and LQKENI. The length of the CDR3 is 16 residues. Between the trimmed V and J ends, which lost 1 base and 6 bases, there was a span of 15 bases. CDR3 sequence: CASSPRGSLAAGELFF. DNA of the CDR3: TGTGCCAGCTCACCACGTGGCAGCCTCGCGGCCGGGGAGCTGTTTTTT.

The chain is built from TRBV9 and TRBJ2-3, with D hard to call. Trimming stripped 0 bases from V and 0 bases from J, with 8 bases between. In germline, CDR1 is SGDLS, CDR2 YYNGEE. The CDR3 totals 15 residues. CDR3 sequence (DNA): TGTGCCAGCAGCGTAGGAGCCACTAGCACAGATACGCAGTATTTT. Encoded protein: CASSVGATSTDTQYF.

This rearrangement joins TRBV2 to TRBJ2-3; 11 nucleotides align to TRBD2. Trimming took 9 bases from V and 5 from J; bases not matched to a gene: 7. This CDR3 contains 14 residues. In germline, CDR1 is SNHLY, CDR2 FYNNEI. CDR3 nucleotide sequence: TGTGCCAGTCTACTAGCGGGGGCCCAAGATACGCAGTATTTT. Its protein product is CASLLAGAQDTQYF.

The rearrangement links TRBV5-6 to TRBJ1-5; a possible D gene is TRBD1 (5 bases). CDR1 and CDR2 from the germline V gene are SGHDT and YYEEEE. Trimming removed 0 bases from V and 1 base from J, with 14 bases in between. This CDR3 is built from 17 residues. The CDR3 loop is CASSLGGAGGSNQPQHF. The CDR3 coding sequence is TGTGCCAGCAGCTTGGGGGGTGCCGGGGGGAGCAATCAGCCCCAGCATTTT.

This rearrangement joins TRBV5-4 to TRBJ2-7; TRBD1 agrees at 8 bases. J was trimmed by 8 bases and V by 2 bases; bases with no gene match: 3. The CDR3 runs 12 residues. Germline V CDR1 and CDR2: SGHNT, YYREEE (reference sequence). The CDR3 sequence is CASSFDRGKQYF. The CDR3 nucleotides read TGTGCCAGCAGCTTCGACAGGGGAAAGCAGTACTTC.

The chain is built from TRBV2 and TRBJ2-5; 9 bases map to TRBD1. The J call could be wrong; TRBJ2-7 is a better fit for the DNA end. The germline gives CDR1 SNHLY, CDR2 FYNNEI. There are 14 residues in the CDR3. The CDR3 here is CASRPGQGPYEQYF. In nucleotides, the CDR3 is TGTGCCAGCAGGCCGGGACAGGGACCCTACGAGCAGTACTTC.

The V and J genes are TRBV4-2 and TRBJ1-1; D gene ambiguous. Germline assignment: CDR1 LGHNA and CDR2 YNFKEQ. V lost 8 bases, J lost 1 base, and 11 bases lay in between. CDR3 length equals 13 residues. CDR3 DNA sequence: TGTGCCAGCGAGTCCGAGGGGAACACTGAAGCTTTCTTT. Its translation: CASESEGNTEAFF.

This CDR3 reads CASAARSSGANVLTF. The DNA of the CDR3 is TGTGCCAGTGCTGCCCGCAGCTCTGGGGCCAACGTCCTGACTTTC. This chain joins TRBV19 and TRBJ2-6; D gene unclear. The V and J ends lost 8 bases and 0 bases respectively, with 11 bases between them. This CDR3 comprises 15 residues. Germline V gene lookup returns CDR1 LNHDA and CDR2 SQIVND (reference sequence). Supplemented by reference TRBV19 and TRBJ2-6, the full variable domain reads DGGITQSPKYLFRKEGQNVTLSCEQNLNHDAMYWYRQDPGQGLRLIYYSQIVNDFQKGDIAEGYSVSREKKESFPLTVTSAQKNPTAFYLCASAARSSGANVLTFGAGSRLTVL.

The genes are TRBV6-5 and TRBJ1-3; 7 bases agree with TRBD1. Per germline, CDR1 MNHEY and CDR2 SVGAGI. CDR3 length: 13 residues. The V gene end was trimmed by 8 bases and the J gene end by 4 bases; junction bases not matched to a gene: 5. The CDR3 bases are TGTGCCAGCTTTGGGACAGAAGGAAACACCATATATTTT. This translates into CASFGTEGNTIYF.

The chain joins TRBV6-6 to TRBJ2-7, with TRBD1 matching over 7 bases. Germline V gives CDR1 MNHNY, CDR2 SVGAGI (reference sequence). Losses at the gene ends were 7 bases for V and 0 bases for J; bases not matched to a gene: 9. CDR3 length: 15 amino acids. DNA of the CDR3: TGTGCCAGCACCCCGGGACAGCTGAACTCCTACGAGCAGTACTTC. It codes for CASTPGQLNSYEQYF.

This chain joins TRBV12-5 and TRBJ2-5; D uncertain. The CDR3 sequence is 13 residues long. Trimming removed 7 bases from V and 0 bases from J, with 9 bases in between. The V gene's germline CDR1 is LGHNT and CDR2 FRNRAP. The CDR3: CASVKENQETQYF. In DNA form, the CDR3 reads TGTGCTAGTGTTAAAGAGAACCAAGAGACCCAGTACTTC. The full variable domain, in which reference TRBV12-5 and TRBJ2-5 provide the parts outside the CDR3, is DARVTQTPRHKVTEMGQEVTMRCQPILGHNTVFWYRQTMMQGLELLAYFRNRAPLDDSGMPKDRFSAEMPDATLATLKIQPSEPRDSAVYFCASVKENQETQYFGPGTRLLVL.

The chain has TRBV28 and TRBJ1-2; D is possibly TRBD1 (6 bases). The CDR3 runs to 14 residues. Germline assignment: CDR1 MDHEN and CDR2 SYDVKM. V was pared by 4 bases and J by 4 bases, with 13 bases between. In DNA, the CDR3 is TGTGCCAGCAGTTCTCGGACAGCCCGCTATGGCTACACCTTC. This gives the protein CASSSRTARYGYTF.

The chain employs TRBV19 and TRBJ2-2; D possibly corresponds to TRBD1 (5 bases). Germline V gene data show CDR1 as LNHDA and CDR2 as SQIVND (reference sequence). Trimming took off 6 bases at V and 0 bases at J, with 8 bases between the two ends. The CDR3 is 14 amino acids. CDR3 nucleotide sequence: TGTGCCAGTAGCGACAGTCCGAACACCGGGGAGCTGTTTTTT. This encodes CASSDSPNTGELFF.

The rearrangement joins TRBV29-1 to TRBJ2-3; 10 bases agree with TRBD1. V dropped 6 bases and J dropped 4; count of bases not matched to a gene: 10. The CDR3 loop spans 15 amino acids. Germline V gives CDR1 SQVTM, CDR2 ANQGSEA. CDR3 coding DNA: TGCAGCGTCGGCGGACAGGGGGTTGGTTCAGATACGCAGTATTTT. Protein product: CSVGGQGVGSDTQYF.

The rearrangement joins TRBV7-9 to TRBJ2-2; possible D gene TRBD2, 6 bases. The CDR3 loop spans 15 amino acids. V was shortened by 7 bases and J by 2 bases, with 14 bases between the two germline ends. From germline, CDR1 is SEHNR and CDR2 FQNEAQ (reference sequence). The CDR3 spells CASTRWRGNTGELFF. The DNA of the CDR3 is TGTGCCAGCACTCGATGGCGGGGAAACACCGGGGAGCTGTTTTTT.

CDR3 nucleotide sequence: TGTGCCAGTAGCAGGGGCAACAATCAGCCCCAGCATTTT. Its translation: CASSRGNNQPQHF. The chain uses TRBV19 and TRBJ1-5; D may be TRBD1 (6 bases). Germline CDR1 reads LNHDA; CDR2 reads SQIVND (reference sequence). This CDR3 region has 13 residues. Trimming removed 6 bases from V and 3 bases from J, with 9 bases in between.

The chain is built from TRBV28 and TRBJ1-2; 9 positions match TRBD1. V shed 7 bases and J 4 bases; nucleotides not matched to a gene: 7. CDR1 is MDHEN and CDR2 is SYDVKM in the germline V gene. The CDR3 sequence is 14 residues long. The chain's CDR3 is CASTPDRGTYGYTF. CDR3 DNA: TGTGCCAGCACCCCGGACAGGGGTACCTATGGCTACACCTTC.

In this sample, this clone turned up a few times. V and J are TRBV5-1 and TRBJ2-5, with TRBD1 matching over 7 bases. The DNA end is a closer match to TRBJ2-7, so the J assignment may be wrong. CDR3 length: 16 amino acids. Germline-derived CDR1 and CDR2 are SGHRS and YFSETQ. CDR3 nucleotides: TGCGCCAGCAGCTTGGGGCCCCGACAGGGTACCTACGAGCAGTACTTC. It encodes CASSLGPRQGTYEQYF.

This chain joins TRBV6-5 and TRBJ1-3, with D unresolved. Per germline, CDR1 MNHEY and CDR2 SVGAGI. Trimming shortened V by 0 bases and J by 3 bases, and 12 bases separated the two germline ends. The CDR3 sequence is 16 residues long. The CDR3 sequence is CASSYSPVLVGNTIYF. The CDR3 DNA reads TGTGCCAGCAGTTACTCGCCCGTCTTAGTTGGAAACACCATATATTTT.

The chain couples TRBV27 to TRBJ2-3; maybe TRBD2 (7 bases). The V end was cut by 5 bases, the J end by 5 bases, with 14 bases between. Germline V gene lookup returns CDR1 MNHEY and CDR2 SMNVEV (reference sequence). This CDR3 is 14 amino acids long. The CDR3 nucleotides are TGTGCCAGCAGTCGTGGGGGGGGGCGAGATACGCAGTATTTT. Its translation is CASSRGGGRDTQYF.

CDR3 protein: CASSPLLRDTQYF. In DNA form, the CDR3 reads TGTGCCAGCAGCCCACTACTCAGAGATACGCAGTATTTT. The J gene is TRBJ2-3, the V gene TRBV5-6; D is unresolved. This CDR3 region has 13 residues. The V end lost 4 bases, the J end lost 5 bases, and 11 bases lay between the germline ends. The V gene's germline CDR1 is SGHDT and CDR2 YYEEEE.

The V call is TRBV1, the J call TRBJ2-2; the table calls TRBD2, which could not be checked here. TRBV1 is recorded as a pseudogene. The CDR3 length is 20 residues. In nucleotides, the CDR3 is TGCACCAGCAGCCAAGATCATATTGGACTAGCGGGGGGGTTCACCGGGGAGCTGTTTTTT. It translates to CTSSQDHIGLAGGFTGELFF.

For the CDR3, the DNA is TGTGCCAGTAGTATAGACCCAGGGGCTCATCAGCCCCAGCATTTT. It codes for CASSIDPGAHQPQHF. This chain links TRBV19 with TRBJ1-5; possibly TRBD1 for D (6 bases). From germline, CDR1 is LNHDA and CDR2 SQIVND (reference sequence). This CDR3 comprises 15 residues. V was cut by 0 bases and J by 5 bases, with 11 bases left in between. The full variable domain, rest sourced from reference TRBV19 and TRBJ1-5, is DGGITQSPKYLFRKEGQNVTLSCEQNLNHDAMYWYRQDPGQGLRLIYYSQIVNDFQKGDIAEGYSVSREKKESFPLTVTSAQKNPTAFYLCASSIDPGAHQPQHFGDGTRLSIL.

About this clone itself: Relative to the germline gene, one junction end is altered; a read error may explain this. J is TRBJ2-7 and V is TRBV12-5; TRBD1 agrees at 9 bases. Germline V gives CDR1 LGHNT, CDR2 FRNRAP. The length of the CDR3 is 13 residues. The DNA of the CDR3 is TGTGCTAGTGGTTTCGGACAGGGGTACGAGCAGCACTTC. This translates into CASGFGQGYEQHF.

The rearrangement joins TRBV7-8 to TRBJ1-1; 8 bases agree with TRBD1. Per the germline V gene, CDR1 is SGHVS and CDR2 is FQNEAQ. J lost 0 bases, V lost 5 bases, and 5 bases had no gene match. The CDR3 has 15 residues. CDR3 DNA: TGTGCCAGCAGCGTATACAGGGGGGTGAACACTGAAGCTTTCTTT. Protein sequence: CASSVYRGVNTEAFF.

The chain recombines TRBV19 with TRBJ2-3; unclear D gene. Germline CDR1 and CDR2: LNHDA and SQIVND (reference sequence). The V end was cut by 9 bases, the J end by 1 base, with 23 bases between. This CDR3 has 17 residues. The CDR3 region has the DNA TGTGCCAGCAGTTCTACCCCCTGGCAGGTTGGCACAGATACGCAGTATTTT. The encoded protein is CASSSTPWQVGTDTQYF.